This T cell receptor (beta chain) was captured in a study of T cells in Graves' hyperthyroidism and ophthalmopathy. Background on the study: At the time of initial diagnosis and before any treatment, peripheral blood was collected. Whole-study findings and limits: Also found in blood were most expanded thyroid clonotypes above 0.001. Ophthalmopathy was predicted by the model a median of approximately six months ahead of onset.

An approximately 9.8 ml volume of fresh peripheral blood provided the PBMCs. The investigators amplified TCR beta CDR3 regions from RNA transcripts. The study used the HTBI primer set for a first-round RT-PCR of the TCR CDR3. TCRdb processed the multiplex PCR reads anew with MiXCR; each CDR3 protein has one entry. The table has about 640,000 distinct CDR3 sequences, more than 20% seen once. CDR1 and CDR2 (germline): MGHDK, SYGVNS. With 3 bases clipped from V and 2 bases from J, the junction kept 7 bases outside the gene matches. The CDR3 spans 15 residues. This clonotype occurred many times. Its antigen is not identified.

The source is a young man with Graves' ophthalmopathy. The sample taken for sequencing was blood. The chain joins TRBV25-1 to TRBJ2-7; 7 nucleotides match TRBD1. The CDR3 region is CASSDGDRVPYEQYF. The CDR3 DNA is TGTGCCAGCAGTGATGGGGACAGAGTTCCCTACGAGCAGTACTTC.